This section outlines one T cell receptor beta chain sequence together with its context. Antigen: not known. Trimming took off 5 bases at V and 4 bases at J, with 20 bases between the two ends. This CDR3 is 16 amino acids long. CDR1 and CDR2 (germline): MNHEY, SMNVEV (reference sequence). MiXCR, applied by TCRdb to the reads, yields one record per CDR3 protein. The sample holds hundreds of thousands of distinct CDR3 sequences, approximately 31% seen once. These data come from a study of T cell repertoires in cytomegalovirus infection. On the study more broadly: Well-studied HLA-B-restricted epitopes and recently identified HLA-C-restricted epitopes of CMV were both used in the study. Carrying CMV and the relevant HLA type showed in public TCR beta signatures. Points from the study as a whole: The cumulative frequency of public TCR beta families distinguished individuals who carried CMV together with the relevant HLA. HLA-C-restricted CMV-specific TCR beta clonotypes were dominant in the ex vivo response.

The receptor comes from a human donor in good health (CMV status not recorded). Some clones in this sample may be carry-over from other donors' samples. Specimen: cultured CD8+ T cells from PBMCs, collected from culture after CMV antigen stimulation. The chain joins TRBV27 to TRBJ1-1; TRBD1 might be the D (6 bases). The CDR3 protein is CASSLTQGLVGTEAFF. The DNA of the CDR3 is TGTGCCAGCAGTCTAACACAGGGCCTAGTGGGCACTGAAGCTTTCTTT.